The text below deals with one TCR beta chain. What antigen it recognizes has not been identified. The input lacks base qualities; no much larger clone sits a single base away. The sample belongs to a study of OX40 agonist ivuxolimab in advanced cancers. About the investigation overall: Ivuxolimab was an agonistic, fully human IgG2 monoclonal antibody directed against OX40 (CD134), a costimulatory receptor. Intravenous ivuxolimab was administered to patients every 2 weeks at six dose levels: 0.01, 0.1, 0.3, 1.5, 3 and 10 mg/kg. Among the roughly 50 dose-escalation patients, 19 had hepatocellular carcinoma, roughly 15 melanoma, 9 renal cell carcinoma and 9 head and neck cancer. In the dose-escalation cohort, around 80% of patients were male, and the mean age was 60 years with a range of roughly 23 to 79. Prior anti-PD-1, anti-PD-L1 or anti-CTLA-4 therapy was permitted, and about two fifths of dose-escalation patients had received checkpoint inhibitors. Partial responses occurred in three dose-escalation patients, of whom one had hepatocellular carcinoma and two had cutaneous melanoma. The point of sequencing TCRbeta in the periphery was to test whether ivuxolimab changed TCR sequence diversity and drove clonal T-cell expansion. The paper reports the monotherapy dose-escalation portion (N of about 50 patients) of the phase I ivuxolimab trial. Study-wide conclusions, independent of this receptor: Antigen specificity was not determined for the clonally expanded peripheral T cells. In the 0.1-3.0 mg/kg groups, partial responders were among the patients with the lowest normalized peripheral clonal expansion, particularly in CD8+ T cells. At doses of 0.1 to 3.0 mg/kg, clonal expansion of both CD4+ and CD8+ T cells in blood was seen between baseline and week 6. Low levels of normalized T-cell clonal expansion were also seen in some nonresponding patients. After ivuxolimab, expanded clones were on average more numerous among CD8+ T cells than among CD4+ T cells.

The trial excluded patients who had a history of autoimmune disease or who were on systemic immunosuppression. Peripheral blood for TCR sequencing was drawn from every dose cohort at baseline, at cycle 4 day 1 and at cycle 7 day 1. The samples were drawn from a first-in-human, open-label, multicenter phase I dose-escalation trial of ivuxolimab. Adults with locally advanced or metastatic melanoma, renal cell, hepatocellular, or head and neck squamous cell carcinoma were enrolled in the trial. CD4+ and CD8+ T cells were sorted separately from peripheral blood before TCR sequencing. Genomic DNA was extracted from sorted cells for sequencing of the TCRbeta CDR3 region. TCRbeta CDR3 regions were sequenced using the immunoSEQ Assay. Drawn from immuneACCESS, this table holds only the in-frame rearrangements with V and J called that TCRdb kept. Clones are partly lost; checked studies trace under half to an unresolved V gene and leave the rest unexplained. In this sample the table shows roughly 25,000 clones, around 75% of which occur a single time. Of the sample, around a sixth is held by the ten largest clones.

Based on the germline V gene, the CDR1 and CDR2 sequences are SGHDT and YYEEEE. The CDR3 measures 12 amino acids from cysteine to phenylalanine. CDR3 DNA is the only sequence kept; it has 36 bases, read in frame from the first base. V is shortened by 3 bases, J by 2 bases, and the region joining them spans 6 bases. The material sequenced was CD4+ or CD8+ T cells sorted from blood, taken in a trial of the OX40 agonist ivuxolimab. The sequence is built from TRBV5-6 and TRBJ2-7; no D gene call is confident. This TCR was recovered from an adult with an advanced solid tumor such as melanoma, head and neck, liver or kidney cancer. The CDR3 sequence is CASSYSTYEQYF. The sequenced DNA: TGTGCCAGCAGCTACTCCACCTACGAGCAGTACTTC.